This TCR beta chain was found in a study of cytotoxic CD8 clonotypes in ibrutinib-treated CLL. Turning to the study itself: Partial responses numbered around 24 and complete responses 2; after a median about 74 months, 14 stayed remitted and about 12 progressed.

Deep sequencing aimed at 1 in 200,000 to 1 in 1 million T cells' resolution. TCRdb keeps only in-frame clones here, not all; method: immunoSEQ multiplex PCR. This sample yields 250,000 to 350,000 clones, of which less than 85% are seen a single time; about 6% belongs to the top ten. Trimming cost V 3 bases and J 3 bases, with 11 bases left between them. Germline values: CDR1 SGHVS, CDR2 FQNEAQ. The CDR3 totals 14 residues. The chain is built from TRBV7-8 and TRBJ2-5; D unresolved. The specimen comprised PBMCs, sampled at disease progression, from a patient treated with ibrutinib. The sequence came from a human donor with chronic lymphocytic leukemia. The chain's CDR3 is CASSFWGRKETQYF. The CDR3 DNA is TGTGCCAGCAGCTTTTGGGGAAGGAAAGAGACCCAGTACTTC.